This T cell receptor (beta chain) was recorded in a study of shared T cell receptors in the human thymus. Using immunoSEQ multiplex PCR, the repertoire was profiled, and TCRdb retains in-frame clones only, with some absent. The top ten hold roughly 0.0087% of the sample, which has some 640,000 clones, more than 70% seen once. Germline CDR1 reads LNHNV; CDR2 reads YYDKDF (reference sequence). The CDR3 runs 17 residues. Trimming cost V 0 bases and J 0 bases, with 12 bases left between them. The sample also formed part of further work on human thymus T cells. That publication notes: Resections from corrective heart surgery provided thymus tissue. Both thymic and peripheral blood repertoires showed apparently biased V and J usage. Unrelated individuals had highly overlapping thymic repertoires, as reported in related research.

The sample taken for sequencing was thymocytes. The clonotype comes from a boy under two years old with a congenital heart defect. V is TRBV15 and J is TRBJ2-1, with D perhaps TRBD2 (6 bases). Here the CDR3 reads CATSRDPRRGSYNEQFF. The CDR3 DNA sequence: TGTGCCACCAGCAGAGATCCGCGGAGGGGCTCCTACAATGAGCAGTTCTTC.